Ten or more counts support the clone carrying this T cell receptor beta chain. What it recognizes is unknown. Ranging in age from about 6 to 95, the donors were healthy Caucasian individuals from Russia. This entry belongs to a study of blood T cells in healthy people across ages. Regarding the study as a whole: Getting older went along with TCR beta diversity per million T cells dropping roughly linearly. The CMV status of each donor remained undetermined, and this could have confounded shifts in expanded clonotypes. There were more naive CD4+ cells and higher diversity in long-lived donors than in aged donors.

Germline assignment: CDR1 MNHNY and CDR2 SVGAGI (reference sequence). V shed 6 bases, J shed 7 bases, and the junction held 5 bases outside the gene matches. The CDR3 totals 12 residues. For the second PCR, which ran for about 7 to 12 cycles, a sample-barcoded 5' primer and a J-beta primer mix were used. In TCRdb, the 5' RACE reads were re-called with MiXCR into one record per CDR3 protein. The sample lists about 670,000 distinct CDR3 sequences, 52% seen once, with roughly 14% in the top ten. Sequences were obtained from blood. V usage is TRBV6-6 and J usage is TRBJ2-7, with 8 bases that match TRBD1. This sequence was found in a woman of 80 years or more in good health. The CDR3 sequence is CASSGQGSEQYF. In DNA form, the CDR3 reads TGTGCCAGCAGCGGACAGGGCAGTGAGCAGTACTTC.